This T cell receptor (beta chain) came from a study of cytomegalovirus exposure and HLA in healthy donors. About the study: Among several hundred genotyped donors, around 82% fell in the Caucasian-associated ancestry cluster.

Study outcomes and limitations: Solely CMV serostatus was available to characterize immune exposure. Productive rates of about 90% or about 30% were seen for most TCR beta V segments in an earlier analysis.

This clone has more than one count but fewer than ten. What it recognizes is unknown. The CDR3 length is 14 residues. V was clipped by 0 bases and J by 4 bases, with 8 bases between them. Germline lookup yields CDR1 SGHKS and CDR2 YYEKEE (reference sequence). The PCR used 60 Vbeta and 13 Jbeta primers. The table came from immunoSEQ multiplex PCR; TCRdb's copy has only in-frame clones and leaves some out. The table shows over 80,000 clones, with approximately 80% occurring only once. The sample taken for sequencing was PBMCs. This TCR derives from a woman aged 40 to 50 in good health and CMV-seronegative. This chain connects TRBV5-5 to TRBJ1-5; D uncertain. CDR3 DNA sequence: TGTGCCAGCAGCTTGGGTGGGCCGAATCAGCCCCAGCATTTT. Its protein is CASSLGGPNQPQHF.